The clone carrying this T cell receptor beta chain has a handful of counts. Antigen specificity is unknown. This specimen comes from a study of breast tumors, draining lymph nodes, adjacent tissues. Findings and caveats of the study: Data only fit, rather than demonstrated, lymph node origin of most tumor T cells. Findings are consistent with lymph node origin and intratumoral expansion of most tumor T cells. Tumor repertoires ranked between lymph nodes and nontumor tissue in diversity, with V and J gene preferences. Luminal-like breast cancer showed significantly greater tumor-nontumor repertoire similarity than basal-like breast cancer did.

The trim removed 5 bases at V and 4 bases at J, leaving 8 bases unmatched. Germline V gene sequence: CDR1 MNHEY, CDR2 SMNVEV (reference sequence). There are 14 residues in the CDR3. Breast cancer patients provided tissue from their axillary draining lymph nodes. TCRdb re-called the multiplex PCR reads through MiXCR, storing one row per CDR3 protein. This repertoire shows 200,000 to 250,000 distinct CDR3 sequences, less than 40% found once; its top ten account for approximately 3.3%. This chain connects TRBV27 to TRBJ2-7; 7 nucleotides align to TRBD1. The sequence derives from a female donor with breast cancer. Some clones in this sample may be carry-over from other donors' samples. Sequenced sample: axillary lymph node tissue. This CDR3 reads CASSLTGTAYEQYF. CDR3 bases: TGTGCCAGCAGTCTCACCGGGACAGCTTACGAGCAGTACTTC.